This TCR beta chain appears in the sequencing data of a study of blood T cells in healthy people across ages. With a J-beta primer mix and a sample-barcoded 5' primer, a second PCR ran about 7 to 12 cycles. TCRdb processed the 5' RACE reads anew with MiXCR; each CDR3 protein has one entry. Of some 930,000 distinct CDR3 sequences listed, almost 30% are singletons. The length of the CDR3 is 13 residues. The V gene's germline CDR1 is ENHRY and CDR2 SYGVKD. J was trimmed by 6 bases and V by 3 bases; bases with no gene match: 2. This clonotype turned up a few times. Donors ranged from roughly 6 to 100 years old and were healthy Caucasians in Russia. For every donor, a draw yielded around 9.4 milliliters of peripheral blood. This same sample was also taken into another study, of T cells of mothers and their children.

V is TRBV10-3 and J is TRBJ1-5; 7 bases are a match to TRBD1. This clonotype was obtained from a woman in her forties in good health. Source material: blood. As DNA, the CDR3 is TGTGCCATCAGTGACGACAGGGCTCAGCCCCAGCATTTT. The encoded protein is CAISDDRAQPQHF.